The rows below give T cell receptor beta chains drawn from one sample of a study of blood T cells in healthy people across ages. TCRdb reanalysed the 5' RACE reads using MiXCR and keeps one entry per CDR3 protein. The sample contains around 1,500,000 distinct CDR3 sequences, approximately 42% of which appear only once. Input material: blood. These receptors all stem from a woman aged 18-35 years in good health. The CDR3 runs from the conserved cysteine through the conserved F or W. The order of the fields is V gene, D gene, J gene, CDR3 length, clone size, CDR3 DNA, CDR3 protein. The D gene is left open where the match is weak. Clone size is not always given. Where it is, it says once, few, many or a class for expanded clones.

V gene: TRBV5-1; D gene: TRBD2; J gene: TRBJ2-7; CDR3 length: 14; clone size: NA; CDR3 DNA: TGCGCCAGCAGGCGATCAGGGAGGGACGGGGAGCAGTACTTC; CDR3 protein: CASRRSGRDGEQYF
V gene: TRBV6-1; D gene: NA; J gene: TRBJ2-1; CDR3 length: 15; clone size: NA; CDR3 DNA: TGTGCCAGCAGTGAAGCGCGGGCCTACTACAATGAGCAGTTCTTC; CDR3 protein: CASSEARAYYNEQFF
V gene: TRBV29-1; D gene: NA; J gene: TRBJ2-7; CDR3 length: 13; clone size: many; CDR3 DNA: TGCAGCGCTGAAGCGGTGGGAGTATACGAGCAGTACTTC; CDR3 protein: CSAEAVGVYEQYF
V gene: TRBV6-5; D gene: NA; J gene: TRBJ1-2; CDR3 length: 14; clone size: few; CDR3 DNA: TGTGCCAGCACCGCCAGGCAGGCAAGCTATGGCTACACCTTC; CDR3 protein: CASTARQASYGYTF
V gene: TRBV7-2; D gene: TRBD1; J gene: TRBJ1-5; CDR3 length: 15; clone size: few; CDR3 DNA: TGTGCCAGCAGCTTTGGGACAGGGGTGATTCAGCCCCAGCATTTT; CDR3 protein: CASSFGTGVIQPQHF
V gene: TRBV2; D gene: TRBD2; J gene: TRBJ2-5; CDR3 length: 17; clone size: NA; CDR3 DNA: TGTGCCAGCAGCGAGGGGACTAGCGGGAGGGCCGCAGAGACCCAGTACTTC; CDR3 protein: CASSEGTSGRAAETQYF
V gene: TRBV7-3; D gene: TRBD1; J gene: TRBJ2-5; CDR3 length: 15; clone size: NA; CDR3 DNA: TGTGCCAGCAGCCCTTCGACAGGGATGGCCGAGACCCAGTACTTC; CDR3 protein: CASSPSTGMAETQYF
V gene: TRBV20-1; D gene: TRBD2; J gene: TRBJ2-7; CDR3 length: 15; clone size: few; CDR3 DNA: TGCAGTGCTAGAGACCCGACTAGCGGGAGGTTCGAGCAGTACTTC; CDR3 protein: CSARDPTSGRFEQYF
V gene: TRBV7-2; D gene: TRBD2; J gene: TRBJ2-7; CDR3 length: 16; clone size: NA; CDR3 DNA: TGTGCCAGCAGCTTAGTAGGTAGCGGGGGATTCTACGAGCAGTACTTC; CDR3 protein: CASSLVGSGGFYEQYF
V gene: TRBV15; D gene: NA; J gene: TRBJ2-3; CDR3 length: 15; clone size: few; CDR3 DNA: TGTGCCACCAGCATCTACGGCCAAAACACAGATACGCAGTATTTT; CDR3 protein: CATSIYGQNTDTQYF
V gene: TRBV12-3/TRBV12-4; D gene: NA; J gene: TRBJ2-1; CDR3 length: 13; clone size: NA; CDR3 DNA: TGTGCCTCAGCAACCGGACTTCACAATGAGCAGTTCTTC; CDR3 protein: CASATGLHNEQFF
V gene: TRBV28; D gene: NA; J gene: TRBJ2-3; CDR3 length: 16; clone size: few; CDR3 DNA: TGTGCCAGCAGTACCAACTGGGGGTCGGGCACAGATACGCAGTATTTT; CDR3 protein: CASSTNWGSGTDTQYF
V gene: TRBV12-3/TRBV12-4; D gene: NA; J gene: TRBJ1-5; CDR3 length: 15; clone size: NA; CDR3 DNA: TGTGCCAGCAGTTTAGACAGGGATAGCAATCAGCCCCAGCATTTT; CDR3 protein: CASSLDRDSNQPQHF
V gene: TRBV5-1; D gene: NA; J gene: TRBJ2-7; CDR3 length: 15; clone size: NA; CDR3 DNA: TGCGCCAGCAGCTTGGTAGGCTACAGTTCCTACGAGCAGTACTTC; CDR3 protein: CASSLVGYSSYEQYF
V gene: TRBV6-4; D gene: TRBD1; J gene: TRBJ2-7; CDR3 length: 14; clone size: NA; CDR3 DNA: TGTGCCAGCGCCAGGACAGGGTACGAGAACGAGCAGTACTTC; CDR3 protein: CASARTGYENEQYF
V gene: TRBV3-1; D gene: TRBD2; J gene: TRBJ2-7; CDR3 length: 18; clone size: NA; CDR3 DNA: TGTGCCAGCAGCCATCGGTTGAGGGAGCGGGGGTCCTACAATGAGCAGTACTTC; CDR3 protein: CASSHRLRERGSYNEQYF
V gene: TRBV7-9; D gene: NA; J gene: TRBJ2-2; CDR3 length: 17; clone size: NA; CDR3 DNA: TGTGCCAGCAGCTTAGCGCTCCTCCGGAAGGCTACCGGGGAGCTGTTTTTT; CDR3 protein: CASSLALLRKATGELFF
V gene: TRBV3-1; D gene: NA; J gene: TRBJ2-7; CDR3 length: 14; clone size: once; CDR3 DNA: TGTACCAGCAGCCCTTACTCCGGGGTCTACGAGCAGTACTTC; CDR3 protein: CTSSPYSGVYEQYF
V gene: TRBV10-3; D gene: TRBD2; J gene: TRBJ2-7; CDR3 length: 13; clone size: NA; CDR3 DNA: TGTTGGATTAGGGCTAGCGGGATGAATGAGCAGTACTTC; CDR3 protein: CWIRASGMNEQYF
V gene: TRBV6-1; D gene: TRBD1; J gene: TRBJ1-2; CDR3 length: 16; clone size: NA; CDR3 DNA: TGTGCCAGCAGTGAACCCCCAGGGGGAGCTAACTATGGCTACACCTTC; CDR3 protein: CASSEPPGGANYGYTF
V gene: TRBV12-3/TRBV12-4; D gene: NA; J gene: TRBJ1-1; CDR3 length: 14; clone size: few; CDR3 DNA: TGTGCCAGCAGTCCAATTAGTTTGAACACTGAAGCTTTCTTT; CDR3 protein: CASSPISLNTEAFF
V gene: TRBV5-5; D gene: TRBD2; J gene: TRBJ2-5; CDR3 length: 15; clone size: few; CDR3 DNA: TGTGCCAGCAGCCACCGGGAGGGTTTCATGGAGACCCAGTACTTC; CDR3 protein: CASSHREGFMETQYF
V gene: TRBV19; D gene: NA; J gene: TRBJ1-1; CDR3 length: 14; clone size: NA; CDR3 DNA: TGTGCCAGTAGTATCCCCCGGGAGAACACTGAAGCTTTCTTT; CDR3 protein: CASSIPRENTEAFF
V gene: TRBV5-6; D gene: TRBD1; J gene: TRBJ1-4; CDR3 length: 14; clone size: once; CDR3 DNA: TGTGCCAGCAGGACCGGGACAGCGGATGAAAAACTGTTTTTT; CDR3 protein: CASRTGTADEKLFF
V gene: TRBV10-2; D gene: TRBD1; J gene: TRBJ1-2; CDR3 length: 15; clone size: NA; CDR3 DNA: TGCGCCAGCAGTGCTTCGGACAGGGGGCAAGATGGCTACACCTTC; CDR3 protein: CASSASDRGQDGYTF
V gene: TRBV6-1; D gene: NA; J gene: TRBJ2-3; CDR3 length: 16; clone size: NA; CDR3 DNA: TGTGCCAGCAGAGAATTAGCGTCCCTGTACAAAGATACGCAGTATTTT; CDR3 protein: CASRELASLYKDTQYF
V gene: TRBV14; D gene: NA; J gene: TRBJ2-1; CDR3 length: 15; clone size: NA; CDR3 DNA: TGTGCCAGCAGCCAAGGGTGGCAGGGCTACAATGAGCAGTTCTTC; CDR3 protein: CASSQGWQGYNEQFF
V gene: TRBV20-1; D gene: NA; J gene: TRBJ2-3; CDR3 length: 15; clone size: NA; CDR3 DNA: TGCAGTGCTAGAGTTCGGGGCGCCGGCACAGATACGCAGTATTTT; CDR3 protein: CSARVRGAGTDTQYF
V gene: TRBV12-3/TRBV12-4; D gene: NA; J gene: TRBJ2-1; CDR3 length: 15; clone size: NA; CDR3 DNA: TGTGCCAGCAGTTTCCAGGGAACCTCCTACAATGAGCAGTTCTTC; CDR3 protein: CASSFQGTSYNEQFF
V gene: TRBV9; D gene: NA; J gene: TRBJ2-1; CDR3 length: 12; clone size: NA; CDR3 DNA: TGTGCCAGCAGCCCCGACGAGAATGAGCAGTTCTTC; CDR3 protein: CASSPDENEQFF
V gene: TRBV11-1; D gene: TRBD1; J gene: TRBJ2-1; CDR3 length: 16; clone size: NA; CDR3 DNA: TGTGCCAGCAGCTTAAGACAGGGGGCCTCCTACAATGAGCAGTTCTTC; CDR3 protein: CASSLRQGASYNEQFF
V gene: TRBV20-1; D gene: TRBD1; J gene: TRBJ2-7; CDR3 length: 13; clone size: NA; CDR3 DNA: TGCAGTGCTCCGGACAGGGGTACCTACGAGCAGTACTTC; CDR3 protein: CSAPDRGTYEQYF
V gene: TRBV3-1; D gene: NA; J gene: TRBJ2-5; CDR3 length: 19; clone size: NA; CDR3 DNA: TGTGCCAGCAGGTTCACAAGGTCGGGGACAGCGGGTCGAAAAGAGACCCAGTACTTC; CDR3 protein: CASRFTRSGTAGRKETQYF
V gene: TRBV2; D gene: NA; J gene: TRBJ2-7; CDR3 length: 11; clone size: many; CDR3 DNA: TGTGCCAGCAGTGAGATCGGCGAGCAGTACTTC; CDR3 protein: CASSEIGEQYF
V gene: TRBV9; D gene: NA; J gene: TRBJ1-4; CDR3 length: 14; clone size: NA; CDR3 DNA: TGTGCCAGCAGCGTAGGGACCGTGGGCGAAAAACTGTTTTTT; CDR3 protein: CASSVGTVGEKLFF
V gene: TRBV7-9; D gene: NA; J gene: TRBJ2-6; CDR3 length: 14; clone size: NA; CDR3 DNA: TGTGCCAGCAGGCTTAACTCTGGGGCCAACGTCCTGACTTTC; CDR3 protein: CASRLNSGANVLTF
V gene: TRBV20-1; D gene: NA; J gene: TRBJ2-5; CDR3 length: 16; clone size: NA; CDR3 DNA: TGCAGTGCTAGAGTACAATTTGGTGGCAGGGTCGAGACCCAGTACTTC; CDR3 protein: CSARVQFGGRVETQYF
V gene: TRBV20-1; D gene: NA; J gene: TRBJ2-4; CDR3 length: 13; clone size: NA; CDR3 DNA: TGCAGTGCCCCGGACAGTGACAAAAACATTCAGTACTTC; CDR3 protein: CSAPDSDKNIQYF
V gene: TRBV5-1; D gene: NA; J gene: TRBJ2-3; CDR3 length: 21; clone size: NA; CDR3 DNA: TGCGCCAGCAGTTTACGTACCTTGGACAGAGAGGGTCCCCGGGCCACAGATACGCAGTATTTT; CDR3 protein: CASSLRTLDREGPRATDTQYF
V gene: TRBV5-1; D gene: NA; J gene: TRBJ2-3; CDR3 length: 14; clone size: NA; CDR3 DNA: TGCGCCAGCAGCTTCAGCGATCCCACAGATACGCAGTATTTT; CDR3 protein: CASSFSDPTDTQYF
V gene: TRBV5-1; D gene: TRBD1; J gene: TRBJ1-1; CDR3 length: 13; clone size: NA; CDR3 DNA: TGCGCCAGCAGCATCGACAGGGATACTGAAGCTTTCTTT; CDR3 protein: CASSIDRDTEAFF
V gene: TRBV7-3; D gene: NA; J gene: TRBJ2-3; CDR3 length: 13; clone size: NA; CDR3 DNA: TGTGCCAGCAGCGTCATAAGGGAGGATGCGCAGTATTTT; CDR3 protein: CASSVIREDAQYF
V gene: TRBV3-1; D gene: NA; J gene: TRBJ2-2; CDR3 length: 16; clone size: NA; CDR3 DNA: TGTGCCAGCAGCAGGAACCCGGGGGCGAACACCGGGGAGCTGTTTTTT; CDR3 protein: CASSRNPGANTGELFF
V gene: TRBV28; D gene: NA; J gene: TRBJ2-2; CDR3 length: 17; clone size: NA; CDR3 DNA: TGTGCCAGCAGTTTAAGATTGACAGGTCTGAACACCGGGGAGCTGTTTTTT; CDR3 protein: CASSLRLTGLNTGELFF
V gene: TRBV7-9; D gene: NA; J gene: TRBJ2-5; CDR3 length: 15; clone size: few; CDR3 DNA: TGTGCCAGCAGCTTCGCCAAAGTGCGGCAAGAGACCCAGTACTTC; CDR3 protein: CASSFAKVRQETQYF
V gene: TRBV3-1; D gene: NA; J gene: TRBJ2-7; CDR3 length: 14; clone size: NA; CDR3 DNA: TGTGCCAGCACCCCAGGGATCGAGTCCTACGAGCAGTACTTC; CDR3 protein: CASTPGIESYEQYF
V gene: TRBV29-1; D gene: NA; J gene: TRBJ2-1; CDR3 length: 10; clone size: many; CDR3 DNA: TGCAGCGTTGGGGTAAATGAGCAGTTCTTC; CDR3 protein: CSVGVNEQFF
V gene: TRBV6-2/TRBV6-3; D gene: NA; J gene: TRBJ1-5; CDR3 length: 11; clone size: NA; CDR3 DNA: TGTGCCAGCGAGTCGATTAGGCCCCAGCATTTT; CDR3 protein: CASESIRPQHF
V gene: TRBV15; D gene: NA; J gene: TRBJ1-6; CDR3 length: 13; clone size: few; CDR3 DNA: TGTGCCACCCTTGGGGGTGCAAATTCACCCCTCCACTTT; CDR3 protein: CATLGGANSPLHF
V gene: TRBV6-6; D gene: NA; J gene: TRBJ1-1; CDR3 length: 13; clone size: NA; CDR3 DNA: TGTGCCAGCAAGATTGACGGGAACACTGAAGCTTTCTTT; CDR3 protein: CASKIDGNTEAFF
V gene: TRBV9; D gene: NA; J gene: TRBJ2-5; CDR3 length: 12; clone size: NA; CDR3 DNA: TGTGCCAGCAGCGTGACCGAAGAGACCCAGTACTTC; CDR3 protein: CASSVTEETQYF
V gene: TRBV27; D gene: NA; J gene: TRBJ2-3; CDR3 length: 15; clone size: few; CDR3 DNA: TGTGCCAGCAGTTTTTCGGGCAGCGGAGGGTATACGCAGTATTTT; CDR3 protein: CASSFSGSGGYTQYF
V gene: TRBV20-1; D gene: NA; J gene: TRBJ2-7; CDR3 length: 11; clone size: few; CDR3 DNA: TGCAGTGCTGGGCATGGCTACGAGCAGTACTTC; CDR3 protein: CSAGHGYEQYF
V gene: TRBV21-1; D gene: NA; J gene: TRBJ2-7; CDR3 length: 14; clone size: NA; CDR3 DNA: TGTGCCAGCAGCAACCGGCACCCCTACAATGAGCAGTACTTC; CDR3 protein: CASSNRHPYNEQYF
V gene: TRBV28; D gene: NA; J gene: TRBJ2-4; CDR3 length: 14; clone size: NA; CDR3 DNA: TGTGCCAGCAGTTCGCCACGAGCGTTTGACATTCAGTACTTC; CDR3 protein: CASSSPRAFDIQYF
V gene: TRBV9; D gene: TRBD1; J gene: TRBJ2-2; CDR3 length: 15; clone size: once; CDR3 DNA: TGTGCCAGCAGCTTGGGACAGGGGGCCGGCGGGGAGCTGTTTTTT; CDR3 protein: CASSLGQGAGGELFF
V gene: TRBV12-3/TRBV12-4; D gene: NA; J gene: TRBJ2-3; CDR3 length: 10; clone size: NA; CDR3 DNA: TGTGCCAGCAGTTCCGTTACGCAGTATTTT; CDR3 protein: CASSSVTQYF
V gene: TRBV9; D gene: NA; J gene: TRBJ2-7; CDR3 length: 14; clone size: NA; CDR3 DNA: TGTGCCAGCAGCGTATCAGAGAGCTCCTACGAGCAGTACTTC; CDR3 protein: CASSVSESSYEQYF
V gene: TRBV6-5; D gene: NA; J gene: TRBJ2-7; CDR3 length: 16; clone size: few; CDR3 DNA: TGTGCCAGCAGTTACTCGTATCTAAGGGGCGGCTACGAGCAGTACTTC; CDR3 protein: CASSYSYLRGGYEQYF
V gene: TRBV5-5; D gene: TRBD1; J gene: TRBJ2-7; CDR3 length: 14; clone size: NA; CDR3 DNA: TGTGCCAGCAGCTTGGCGACAGGGCCCGACGAGCAGTACTTC; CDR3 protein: CASSLATGPDEQYF